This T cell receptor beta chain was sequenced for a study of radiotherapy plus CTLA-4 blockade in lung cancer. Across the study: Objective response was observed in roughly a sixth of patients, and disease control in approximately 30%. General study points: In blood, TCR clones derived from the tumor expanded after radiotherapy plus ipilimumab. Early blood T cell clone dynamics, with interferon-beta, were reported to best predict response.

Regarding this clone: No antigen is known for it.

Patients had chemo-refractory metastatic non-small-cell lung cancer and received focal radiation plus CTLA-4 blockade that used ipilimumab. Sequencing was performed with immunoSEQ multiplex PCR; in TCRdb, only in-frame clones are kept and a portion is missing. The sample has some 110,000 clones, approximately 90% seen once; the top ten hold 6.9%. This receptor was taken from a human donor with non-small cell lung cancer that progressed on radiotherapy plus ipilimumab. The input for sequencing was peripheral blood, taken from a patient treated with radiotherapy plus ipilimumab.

CDR3 loop: CASSVDRGPYGYTF. The CDR3 bases are TGTGCCAGCAGCGTGGACAGGGGGCCTTATGGCTACACCTTC. This chain uses TRBV9 with TRBJ1-2; 11 nucleotides line up with TRBD1. The CDR3 is made up of 14 amino acids. V was clipped by 2 bases and J by 5 bases; unmatched bases: 2. Germline CDR1 SGDLS, CDR2 YYNGEE.